Sequencing of this TCR beta chain was carried out in a study of T cells in Graves' hyperthyroidism and ophthalmopathy. Amplified regions were TCR beta CDR3 sequences from RNA transcripts. The HTBI primer set drove a first-round RT-PCR of the TCR CDR3. TCRdb used MiXCR to reprocess the multiplex PCR reads, holding one entry per CDR3 protein. The table has over 200,000 distinct CDR3 sequences, 17% seen once. CDR3 length: 15 amino acids. V lost 7 bases and J 1 base, leaving 16 bases between the germline ends. This clonotype was counted many times. This chain links TRBV12-3 or TRBV12-4 with TRBJ1-1; the D gene is possibly TRBD1 (5 bases). This clonotype was obtained from a man between 50 and 59 years old with Graves' hyperthyroidism. The sequenced material came from blood. The CDR3 reads CASTSTGEANTEAFF. CDR3 in DNA: TGTGCCAGCACCTCTACAGGCGAAGCGAACACTGAAGCTTTCTTT.